The entry below gives a single T cell receptor (beta chain) sequence along with its context. The antigen remains unidentified. The roughly 18-34 mg bulk tissue piece was not sorted before simultaneous RNA and DNA extraction. The V gene end was trimmed by 2 bases and the J gene end by 13 bases; junction bases not matched to a gene: 13. The germline V gene has CDR1 MNHEY and CDR2 SVGEGT. This CDR3 has 15 residues. This sample is drawn from a study of tumor-infiltrating lymphocytes in primary liver carcinoma. The study's findings and limits: Merely about 7-25% of top clones occurred in all five tumor regions.

A primer matching the constant region was used to make TCR beta cDNA from around 550 ng of total RNA. Libraries covering TCR beta were generated through three nested multiplex PCR rounds (using a slightly modified ARM-PCR). TRBV1-TRBV30 forward and Cbeta reverse primers drove the first two approximately 11-cycle rounds. TCRdb re-analysed the multiplex PCR reads in MiXCR, keeping a single row per CDR3 protein. Here the sample spans some 120,000 distinct CDR3 sequences, 64% being singletons. What was sequenced was liver tumor tissue from sampling region 3. Sample subset: tumor region T3, left-lateral pole. This chain links TRBV6-2 or TRBV6-3 with TRBJ2-2; the match to TRBD1 covers 7 bases. This clonotype was sampled from a woman aged 55-69 years with primary liver carcinoma and hepatitis B virus infection. This CDR3 reads CASSYDRVDTRWLFF. CDR3 nucleotides: TGTGCCAGCAGTTACGACAGGGTAGACACCCGGTGGCTGTTTTTT.